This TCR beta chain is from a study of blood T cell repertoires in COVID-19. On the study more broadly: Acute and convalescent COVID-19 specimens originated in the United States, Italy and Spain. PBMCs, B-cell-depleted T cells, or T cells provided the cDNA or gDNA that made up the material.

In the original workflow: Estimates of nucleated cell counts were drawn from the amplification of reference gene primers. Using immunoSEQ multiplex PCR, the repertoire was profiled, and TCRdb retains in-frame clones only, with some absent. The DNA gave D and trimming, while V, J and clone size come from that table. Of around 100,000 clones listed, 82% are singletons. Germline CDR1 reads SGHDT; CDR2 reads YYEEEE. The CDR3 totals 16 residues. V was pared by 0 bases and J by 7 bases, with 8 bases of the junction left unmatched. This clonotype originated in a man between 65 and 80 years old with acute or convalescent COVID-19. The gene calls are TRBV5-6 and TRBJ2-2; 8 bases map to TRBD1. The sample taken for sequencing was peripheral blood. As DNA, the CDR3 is TGTGCCAGCAGCTTGGCACCGGGACAGGTCATCGGGGAGCTGTTTTTT. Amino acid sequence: CASSLAPGQVIGELFF.